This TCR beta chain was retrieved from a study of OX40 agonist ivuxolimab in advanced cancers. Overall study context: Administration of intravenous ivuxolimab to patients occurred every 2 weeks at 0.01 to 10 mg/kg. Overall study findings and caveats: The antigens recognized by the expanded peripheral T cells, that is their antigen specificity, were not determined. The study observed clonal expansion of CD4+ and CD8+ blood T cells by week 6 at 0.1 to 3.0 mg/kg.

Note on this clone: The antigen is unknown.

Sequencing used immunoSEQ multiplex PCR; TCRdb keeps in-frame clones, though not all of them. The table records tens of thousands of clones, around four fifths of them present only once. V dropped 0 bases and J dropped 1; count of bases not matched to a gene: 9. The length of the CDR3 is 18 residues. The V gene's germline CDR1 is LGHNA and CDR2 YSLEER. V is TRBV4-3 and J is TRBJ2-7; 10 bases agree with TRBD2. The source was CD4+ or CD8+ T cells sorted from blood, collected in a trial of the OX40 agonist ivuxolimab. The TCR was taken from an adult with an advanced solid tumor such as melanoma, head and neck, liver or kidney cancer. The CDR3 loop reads CASSQEGLAGDLSYEQYF. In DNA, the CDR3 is TGCGCCAGCAGCCAAGAGGGCCTAGCGGGGGATTTATCCTACGAGCAGTACTTC.